Below are 3 T cell receptor beta chains sequenced from a single sample in a study of T cell changes during pregnancy in multiple sclerosis. Some clones are missing from TCRdb's copy, which holds only in-frame ones; the method was immunoSEQ multiplex PCR. The sample contains about 28,000 clones, approximately 92% of which appear only once. Sequencing used CD4+ T cells from peripheral blood mononuclear cells, obtained in the second trimester of pregnancy. All receptors come from a female donor with multiple sclerosis, enrolled in a pregnancy study.

The V gene is TRBV29-1, the J gene TRBJ2-3; D may be TRBD1 (6 bases). Germline-derived CDR1 and CDR2 are SQVTM and ANQGSEA. The CDR3 length is 14 residues. Trimming stripped 4 bases from V and 2 bases from J, with 13 bases between. The CDR3 sequence is CSVAKGEPTDTQYF. The CDR3 DNA reads as TGCAGCGTTGCTAAGGGGGAGCCCACAGATACGCAGTATTTT.

The chain carries TRBV2 and TRBJ1-1; TRBD1 is a possible D gene (5 bases). Trimming cost V 8 bases and J 4 bases, with 17 bases left between them. CDR1 is SNHLY and CDR2 is FYNNEI in the germline V gene. This CDR3 is built from 14 residues. CDR3 amino acids: CASRNWRDGTEAFF. DNA for the CDR3: TGTGCCAGCCGAAATTGGAGGGACGGCACTGAAGCTTTCTTT.

This clone was recorded once. The chain recombines TRBV19 with TRBJ1-1; TRBD1 matches at 11 bases. There are 15 residues in the CDR3. Germline V CDR1 and CDR2: LNHDA, SQIVND (reference sequence). The junction had 10 bases not matched to a gene; V was cut back by 7 bases and J by 6 bases. Written as DNA, the CDR3 is TGTGCCAGTACTCGGACAGGGGGCCGTGGTGCTGAAGCTTTCTTT. Translation: CASTRTGGRGAEAFF.